Shown below are 22 T cell receptor beta chains from a single sample sequenced in a study of blood T cells in healthy people across ages. Then a second PCR, running about 7 to 11 cycles, was carried out with a sample-barcoded 5' primer and a J-beta primer mix. TCRdb itself ran the 5' RACE reads through MiXCR, one entry per CDR3 protein. The data hold 1.5 million to 2 million distinct CDR3 sequences, with under 30% observed a single time. Sequencing was done on a sample of blood. These receptors were taken from a woman in her 30s in good health.

This chain connects TRBV5-1 to TRBJ1-2, with TRBD1 matching over 7 bases. The length of the CDR3 is 15 residues. V lost 4 bases and J lost 5; bases outside the gene matches: 11. CDR1 SGHRS and CDR2 YFSETQ come from the germline V gene. The CDR3 spells CASSNGQVGVYGYTF. In nucleotides, the CDR3 is TGCGCCAGCAGCAACGGACAGGTGGGGGTATATGGCTACACCTTC.

A few counts support this clonotype. The chain couples TRBV9 to TRBJ1-2; 8 bases are a match to TRBD1. V dropped 0 bases and J dropped 6; count of bases not matched to a gene: 7. CDR3 size: 15 residues. The germline CDR1 and CDR2 sequences are SGDLS and YYNGEE. CDR3 nucleotide sequence: TGTGCCAGCAGCGTAGCTACGACAGGGGAGGATGGCTACACCTTC. Translating it yields CASSVATTGEDGYTF.

V and J are TRBV11-2 and TRBJ2-3, with D possibly TRBD2 on 5 matching bases. The CDR3 length is 14 residues. V gave up 6 bases and J gave up 7 bases, with 17 bases separating them. Germline CDR1 reads SGHAT; CDR2 reads FQNNGV. The CDR3 DNA reads TGTGCCAGCAGAATTGGTGCTAGCCATTATACGCAGTATTTT. Encoded protein: CASRIGASHYTQYF.

The gene calls are TRBV25-1 and TRBJ2-3; D is possibly TRBD1 (7 bases). Germline assignment: CDR1 MGHDK and CDR2 SYGVNS. The CDR3 length is 13 residues. V was clipped by 3 bases and J by 9 bases, with 13 bases between them. The CDR3 reads CASSDTGEDTQYF. As DNA, the CDR3 is TGTGCCAGCAGTGACACAGGGGAGGACACGCAGTATTTT.

The chain joins TRBV5-1 to TRBJ2-1; 7 bases fit TRBD1. V shed 0 bases, J shed 8 bases, and the junction held 8 bases outside the gene matches. This CDR3 has 15 residues. Germline V lookup: CDR1 SGHRS, CDR2 YFSETQ. CDR3 protein: CASSLGQGGWYEQFF. CDR3 sequence (DNA): TGCGCCAGCAGCTTGGGACAGGGCGGTTGGTATGAGCAGTTCTTC.

CDR3 region: CASRGTSGTSEQFF. The CDR3 bases are TGTGCCAGCAGGGGCACTAGCGGGACGAGTGAGCAGTTCTTC. This chain uses TRBV12-3 or TRBV12-4 with TRBJ2-1, with TRBD2 identical over 10 bases. The CDR3 is 14 amino acids. V was pared by 6 bases and J by 9 bases, with 8 bases of the junction left unmatched.

The chain links TRBV4-3 to TRBJ2-7, with TRBD1 identical over 10 bases. This CDR3 contains 20 residues. The germline CDR1 and CDR2 sequences are LGHNA and YSLEER. V lost 2 bases to trimming and J lost 3 bases; unmatched junction nucleotides: 19. As DNA, the CDR3 is TGCGCCAGCAGCCAAAATTTTTCCTCGTTAGGCGGGACAGGGGACTACGAGCAGTACTTC. Protein sequence: CASSQNFSSLGGTGDYEQYF.

The rearrangement joins TRBV4-2 to TRBJ2-5; 10 nucleotides align to TRBD2. The CDR3 is 17 residues long. Germline CDR1 reads LGHNA; CDR2 reads YNFKEQ. Unmatched junction bases numbered 9, after V lost 0 bases and J lost 5 bases. The CDR3 DNA reads TGTGCCAGCAGCCAAGATTATCTAGCGGGGGAGGGGGAGACCCAGTACTTC. It specifies CASSQDYLAGEGETQYF.

V and J are TRBV20-1 and TRBJ2-3; weak D call: TRBD2 (6 bases). The germline V and J ends were trimmed by 6 bases and 4 bases, with 11 bases remaining between them. This CDR3 contains 12 residues. In germline, CDR1 is DFQATT, CDR2 SNEGSKA (reference sequence). The CDR3 DNA reads as TGCAGTGCCTTGAGGAGGGCAGATACGCAGTATTTT. Its protein product is CSALRRADTQYF.

The V and J genes are TRBV6-1 and TRBJ2-4, with 13 bases lining up with TRBD2. The J call is uncertain, as TRBJ2-7 better fits the DNA end. Germline V gene lookup returns CDR1 MNHNS and CDR2 SASEGT. The CDR3 extends over 16 amino acids. The CDR3 loop is CATTRPRTSGSYEQYF. The CDR3 region has the DNA TGTGCCACCACACGTCCCCGGACTAGCGGGAGCTACGAGCAGTACTTC.

The sample holds many counts of this clonotype. This chain joins TRBV5-1 and TRBJ2-5; unclear D gene. The CDR3 is 15 residues long. V lost 1 base, J lost 5 bases, and 15 bases lay in between. Germline assignment: CDR1 SGHRS and CDR2 YFSETQ. In DNA form, the CDR3 reads TGCGCCAGCAGCTTGACGCCGGTCCGTTCCGAGACCCAGTACTTC. This codes for CASSLTPVRSETQYF.

V usage is TRBV19 and J usage is TRBJ1-1, with 10 bases lining up with TRBD1. The CDR3 is 15 residues long. Germline V CDR1 and CDR2: LNHDA, SQIVND (reference sequence). Trimming at V came to 3 bases and at J to 6 bases, leaving 7 bases not matched to a gene. The chain's CDR3 is CASSMTGGRDAEAFF. CDR3 DNA: TGTGCCAGTAGTATGACAGGGGGCCGGGATGCTGAAGCTTTCTTT.

The V call is TRBV14, the J call TRBJ2-1, with 9 positions matching TRBD2. The CDR3 loop spans 16 amino acids. Germline assignment: CDR1 SGHDN and CDR2 FVKESK. V lost 4 bases, J lost 8 bases, and 12 bases stayed unmatched. The CDR3 protein is CASSPRLTSGYDEQFF. Here the CDR3 DNA reads TGTGCCAGCAGCCCGAGATTAACTAGCGGGTACGATGAGCAGTTCTTC.

The chain is built from TRBV5-1 and TRBJ2-6; D is uncertain. Germline V gene data show CDR1 as SGHRS and CDR2 as YFSETQ. CDR3 length: 16 amino acids. The V end was cut by 3 bases, the J end by 0 bases, with 10 bases between. The CDR3 nucleotides are TGCGCCAGCAGCTCACAGAGTAACTCTGGGGCCAACGTCCTGACTTTC. The encoded protein is CASSSQSNSGANVLTF.

The rearrangement uses TRBV15 and TRBJ1-2; D gene uncertain. The germline CDR1 and CDR2 sequences are LNHNV and YYDKDF (reference sequence). V gave up 0 bases and J gave up 4 bases, with 9 bases separating them. The CDR3 extends over 14 amino acids. The CDR3 DNA is TGTGCCACCAGCAGAGATGCAGGCGGCTATGGCTACACCTTC. This gives the protein CATSRDAGGYGYTF.

This clonotype was detected ten times or more. The chain joins TRBV7-6 to TRBJ2-3, with unresolved D. The CDR3 spans 15 residues. Germline CDR1 and CDR2: SGHVS and FNYEAQ. Trimming shortened V by 6 bases and J by 0 bases, and 13 bases separated the two germline ends. The CDR3 protein is CASSRLGESTDTQYF. CDR3 nucleotide sequence: TGTGCCAGCAGTCGCCTTGGGGAAAGCACAGATACGCAGTATTTT.

This clonotype has just a few counts. The chain joins TRBV7-8 to TRBJ1-5, with a weak D call TRBD1 (5 bases). V lost 3 bases, J lost 3 bases, and 18 bases lay in between. In germline, CDR1 is SGHVS, CDR2 FQNEAQ. This CDR3 has 17 amino acids. CDR3 amino acids: CASSFGVGDLANQPQHF. In DNA, the CDR3 is TGTGCCAGCAGCTTCGGGGTGGGGGATCTAGCCAATCAGCCCCAGCATTTT.

This clonotype showed up many times. The chain recombines TRBV5-1 with TRBJ2-7; 9 bases fit TRBD1. Per germline, CDR1 SGHRS and CDR2 YFSETQ. The CDR3 is made up of 13 amino acids. With 7 bases clipped from V and 5 bases from J, the junction kept 7 bases outside the gene matches. CDR3 sequence reads: CASSGTGFNEQYF. CDR3 in DNA: TGCGCCAGCTCCGGGACAGGGTTTAACGAGCAGTACTTC.

The chain employs TRBV28 and TRBJ2-1; D gene unclear. The J call may not be correct, given that the DNA end is closer to TRBJ2-7. Germline-derived CDR1 and CDR2 are MDHEN and SYDVKM. CDR3 length equals 15 residues. CDR3: CASSLGSTTYNEQYF. CDR3 DNA: TGTGCCAGCAGTTTAGGTTCGACCACTTACAATGAGCAGTACTTC.

This clonotype was counted a single time. The chain uses TRBV9 and TRBJ2-3; TRBD2 matches 11 bases. The CDR3 has 16 amino acids. V lost 4 bases to trimming and J lost 5 bases; unmatched junction nucleotides: 9. Germline loops: CDR1 SGDLS, CDR2 YYNGEE. Here the CDR3 DNA reads TGTGCCAGCAGCATTCCCTCTAGCGGGGGGAGAGATACGCAGTATTTT. It encodes CASSIPSSGGRDTQYF.

There are a few counts of this clonotype. A clone one base away is much larger, so this may be a read error. The rearrangement links TRBV20-1 to TRBJ2-1, with 7 bases matching TRBD2. TRBJ2-7 explains the end of the DNA better; the J call may be wrong. There are 15 residues in the CDR3. Per the germline V gene, CDR1 is DFQATT and CDR2 is SNEGSKA (reference sequence). The CDR3 DNA is TGCAGTGCTGAACTAGCGCTGAGCTCCTACAATGAGCAGTACTTC. This codes for CSAELALSSYNEQYF.

The V and J genes are TRBV7-2 and TRBJ2-3; possibly TRBD2 for D (5 bases). The germline CDR1 and CDR2 sequences are SGHTA and FQGNSA. V dropped 11 bases and J dropped 5 bases, with 20 bases sitting between them. The CDR3 spans 14 residues. The CDR3 protein is CAYSLGLAGDTQYF. In nucleotides, the CDR3 is TGTGCCTACAGCTTAGGGCTAGCAGGAGATACGCAGTATTTT.